These 22 T cell receptor beta chains were sequenced from one sample in a study of blood T cells in healthy people across ages. PCR was performed a second time for roughly 6 to 12 cycles using a sample-barcoded 5' primer and a J-beta primer mix. TCRdb analysed the 5' RACE reads with MiXCR anew, one entry per CDR3 protein. The sample has hundreds of thousands of distinct CDR3 sequences; around 25% are singletons. The same data also went into a second study, on T cells of mothers and their children.

Sequenced sample: blood. Receptor source: a boy aged 5 to 17 in good health.

This clonotype turned up a few times. The chain is built from TRBV5-1 and TRBJ2-5; TRBD1 agrees at 7 bases. The V gene's germline CDR1 is SGHRS and CDR2 YFSETQ. The CDR3 extends over 15 amino acids. J lost 0 bases, V lost 4 bases, and 6 bases had no gene match. CDR3 nucleotides: TGCGCCAGCAGCCGGGACAGTGAGTACCAAGAGACCCAGTACTTC. Translated, it gives CASSRDSEYQETQYF.

In its sample, this clonotype was seen a few times. The chain combines TRBV3-1 with TRBJ2-3; D unclear. Trimming pared 4 bases from V and 3 bases from J, leaving 11 bases between. Germline V lookup: CDR1 LGHDT, CDR2 YNNKEL (reference sequence). The CDR3 is made up of 14 amino acids. The CDR3 DNA follows: TGTGCCAGCAGCCCTTTCCCAGGAACAGATACGCAGTATTTT. Amino acid sequence: CASSPFPGTDTQYF.

In this sample, this clonotype turned up a few times. The chain combines TRBV5-1 with TRBJ2-1; D perhaps matches TRBD2 (6 bases). The CDR3 consists of 15 residues. Germline V CDR1 and CDR2: SGHRS, YFSETQ. Trimming took 0 bases from V and 5 from J, leaving 12 bases between them. In DNA, the CDR3 is TGCGCCAGCAGCTTGGAGGCGGGGAGAAACAATGAGCAGTTCTTC. Translating gives CASSLEAGRNNEQFF. The full variable domain, rest sourced from reference TRBV5-1 and TRBJ2-1, is KAGVTQTPRYLIKTRGQQVTLSCSPISGHRSVSWYQQTPGQGLQFLFEYFSETQRNKGNFPGRFSGRQFSNSRSEMNVSTLELGDSALYLCASSLEAGRNNEQFFGPGTRLTVL.

This clonotype was observed a handful of times. The V gene is TRBV20-1, the J gene TRBJ2-7; D is unclear. V lost 1 base, J lost 3 bases, and 4 bases lay in between. This CDR3 has 11 residues. CDR1 and CDR2 from the germline V gene are DFQATT and SNEGSKA (reference sequence). The CDR3 sequence is CSARVLYEQYF. For the CDR3, the DNA is TGCAGTGCTAGAGTCCTCTACGAGCAGTACTTC.

This clonotype turned up a few times. The rearrangement uses TRBV4-2 and TRBJ2-7, with 10 positions matching TRBD2. The V gene's germline CDR1 is LGHNA and CDR2 YNFKEQ. The trim removed 1 base at V and 0 bases at J, leaving 3 bases unmatched. The CDR3 loop spans 16 amino acids. In DNA, the CDR3 is TGTGCCAGCAGCCAAGGGCCTAGCGGGAGCTCCTACGAGCAGTACTTC. This translates into CASSQGPSGSSYEQYF.

There are a few counts of this clonotype. The rearrangement uses TRBV12-5 and TRBJ1-2, with TRBD1 matching 8 bases. Looked up from germline, CDR1 is LGHNT and CDR2 is FRNRAP. V lost 2 bases to trimming and J lost 10 bases; unmatched junction nucleotides: 9. This CDR3 is built from 14 residues. The CDR3 sequence is CASGLFLTGGSYTF. The CDR3 DNA is TGTGCTAGTGGTTTGTTTCTAACAGGGGGATCCTACACCTTC. Supplemented by reference TRBV12-5 and TRBJ1-2, the full variable domain reads DARVTQTPRHKVTEMGQEVTMRCQPILGHNTVFWYRQTMMQGLELLAYFRNRAPLDDSGMPKDRFSAEMPDATLATLKIQPSEPRDSAVYFCASGLFLTGGSYTFGSGTRLTVV.

This chain links TRBV29-1 with TRBJ2-1, with D hard to call. The CDR3 has 13 amino acids. V lost 1 base and J lost 9, with 13 bases in between. The germline gives CDR1 SQVTM, CDR2 ANQGSEA. The CDR3 DNA reads TGCAGCGTTGAAGTCCGGGTAAATGCTGAGCAGTTCTTC. Encoded protein: CSVEVRVNAEQFF.

This chain joins TRBV24-1 and TRBJ2-7, with TRBD2 matching over 7 bases. After removal of 9 bases from V and 3 bases from J, the junction contained 10 bases not matched to a gene. The CDR3 has 14 amino acids. The V gene's germline CDR1 is KGHDR and CDR2 SFDVKD. This chain's CDR3 is CATRPGRGGYEQYF. The CDR3 nucleotides are TGTGCCACCCGGCCGGGTCGCGGGGGCTACGAGCAGTACTTC.

This clonotype has a handful of counts. The chain employs TRBV15 and TRBJ2-5; no reliable D call. Germline V gene sequence: CDR1 LNHNV, CDR2 YYDKDF (reference sequence). The CDR3 runs to 13 residues. The V gene lost 0 bases and the J gene lost 5 bases, with 7 bases spanning the gap. CDR3 coding DNA: TGTGCCACCAGCAGAGATATTGCGGAGACCCAGTACTTC. Its protein is CATSRDIAETQYF. Combining the CDR3 with reference TRBV15 and TRBJ2-5 gives the whole variable domain DAMVIQNPRYQVTQFGKPVTLSCSQTLNHNVMYWYQQKSSQAPKLLFHYYDKDFNNEADTPDNFQSRRPNTSFCFLDIRSPGLGDTAMYLCATSRDIAETQYFGPGTRLLVL.

This clonotype occurred a few times. Given a much more abundant clone one base away, this may be a read error. J is TRBJ2-5 and V is TRBV7-9, with D perhaps TRBD2 (6 bases). CDR3 length: 13 residues. Germline values: CDR1 SEHNR, CDR2 FQNEAQ (reference sequence). The DNA for the CDR3 is TGTGCCAGCAGGCGACTAGTAGGCGAGACCCGGTACTTC. Encoded protein: CASRRLVGETRYF. Filled out from reference TRBV7-9 and TRBJ2-5, the complete variable domain reads DTGVSQNPRHKITKRGQNVTFRCDPISEHNRLYWYRQTLGQGPEFLTYFQNEAQLEKSRLLSDRFSAERPKGSFSTLEIQRTEQGDSAMYLCASRRLVGETRYFGPGTRLLVL.

The count of this clonotype is one. The chain combines TRBV10-3 with TRBJ2-5; D is uncertain. The end of the DNA fits TRBJ2-1 better, so the J call may be wrong. The germline V gene encodes CDR1 ENHRY and CDR2 SYGVKD. The CDR3 covers 13 residues. The CDR3 coding sequence is TGTGCCATCAGTGAGAATGGGGACAATGAGCAGTTCTTC. This sequence encodes CAISENGDNEQFF.

This chain connects TRBV7-2 to TRBJ1-2, with 9 nucleotides matching TRBD1. V lost 6 bases and J lost 5; bases outside the gene matches: 19. Germline CDR1 reads SGHTA; CDR2 reads FQGNSA. CDR3 length: 18 residues. This chain's CDR3 is CASRPPGTGSRSGYGYTF. CDR3 sequence (DNA): TGTGCCAGCAGACCTCCCGGGACAGGGTCTCGTTCAGGGTATGGCTACACCTTC.

This clonotype came up a few times. This chain joins TRBV3-1 and TRBJ2-5; TRBD1 matches 8 bases. Germline CDR1 and CDR2: LGHDT and YNNKEL (reference sequence). This CDR3 is 14 amino acids long. The V gene end was trimmed by 5 bases and the J gene end by 5 bases; junction bases not matched to a gene: 7. The CDR3 here is CASSETGVEETQYF. In DNA, the CDR3 is TGTGCCAGCAGCGAGACAGGGGTGGAGGAGACCCAGTACTTC.

This clonotype was recorded a few times. Just one base apart from a much larger clone, this may be a read error. Written as DNA, the CDR3 is TGTGCCACCAGTGATACCTACGAGCAGTACTTC. It specifies CATSDTYEQYF. This sequence joins TRBV24-1 and TRBJ2-7; no firm D call. CDR3 length equals 11 residues. V lost 3 bases and J lost 2, with 1 base in between. Per germline, CDR1 KGHDR and CDR2 SFDVKD.

This clonotype came up many times. This rearrangement joins TRBV7-2 to TRBJ2-7; 13 bases match TRBD2. The J segment lost 2 bases and the V segment lost 1 base, leaving 8 bases of the junction unmatched. The CDR3 totals 18 residues. CDR1 and CDR2 from the germline V gene are SGHTA and FQGNSA. The CDR3: CASSLGLAGGLNTYEQYF. In DNA, the CDR3 is TGTGCCAGCAGCTTAGGACTAGCGGGGGGCCTGAACACCTACGAGCAGTACTTC.

This chain uses TRBV7-2 with TRBJ2-5; D is uncertain. The J call may be faulty, since TRBJ2-7 better matches the DNA end. Germline V gene data show CDR1 as SGHTA and CDR2 as FQGNSA. The CDR3 has 13 residues. The CDR3 spells CASSLVPFYEQYF. The DNA of the CDR3 is TGTGCCAGCAGCTTAGTCCCCTTCTACGAGCAGTACTTC.

The J gene is TRBJ2-5, the V gene TRBV7-9; perhaps TRBD2 as D (5 bases). Deletions cut 6 bases from V and 1 base from J, with 12 bases between. There are 14 residues in the CDR3. The germline gives CDR1 SEHNR, CDR2 FQNEAQ (reference sequence). CDR3 in amino acids: CASRYSGVQETQYF. CDR3 DNA sequence: TGTGCCAGCAGATATTCCGGGGTCCAAGAGACCCAGTACTTC.

V is TRBV20-1 and J is TRBJ2-3, with 9 bases matching TRBD2. There are 17 residues in the CDR3. V dropped 3 bases and J dropped 4; count of bases not matched to a gene: 14. Germline CDR1 DFQATT, CDR2 SNEGSKA (reference sequence). CDR3 sequence: CSARDPFGGRASDTQYF. CDR3 bases: TGCAGTGCTAGGGACCCCTTCGGCGGGAGGGCCTCAGATACGCAGTATTTT.

This rearrangement joins TRBV6-6 to TRBJ1-5; 9 bases line up with TRBD1. Germline V gives CDR1 MNHNY, CDR2 SVGAGI (reference sequence). J was trimmed by 5 bases and V by 8 bases; bases with no gene match: 4. The CDR3 runs 13 residues. Written as DNA, the CDR3 is TGTGCCAGCGGTGGGACAGGGTATCAGCCCCAGCATTTT. Translation: CASGGTGYQPQHF.

This clonotype has only a few counts. This chain joins TRBV20-1 and TRBJ2-1, with 8 bases fitting TRBD1. Germline CDR1 is DFQATT and CDR2 is SNEGSKA (reference sequence). V dropped 4 bases and J dropped 5; count of bases not matched to a gene: 7. The CDR3 runs to 14 residues. CDR3 DNA sequence: TGCAGTGCTACCGCCAGGGGGCCTAACAATGAGCAGTTCTTC. Translation gives CSATARGPNNEQFF.

This clonotype was counted between two and nine times. This chain links TRBV4-2 with TRBJ2-7; 9 positions match TRBD1. The germline gives CDR1 LGHNA, CDR2 YNFKEQ. The CDR3 sequence is 14 residues long. Trimming took 1 base from V and 6 from J; bases not matched to a gene: 4. The CDR3: CASSQGDREGEQYF. The DNA for the CDR3 is TGTGCCAGCAGCCAAGGGGACAGGGAGGGCGAGCAGTACTTC.

V is TRBV4-1 and J is TRBJ2-7; 9 bases map to TRBD2. J lost 4 bases, V lost 4 bases, and 5 bases had no gene match. The CDR3 has 14 amino acids. Germline-derived CDR1 and CDR2 are MGHRA and YSYEKL. The CDR3 region has the DNA TGCGCCAGCAGCCGACTAGCGGTTCATTACGAGCAGTACTTC. Translating it yields CASSRLAVHYEQYF.